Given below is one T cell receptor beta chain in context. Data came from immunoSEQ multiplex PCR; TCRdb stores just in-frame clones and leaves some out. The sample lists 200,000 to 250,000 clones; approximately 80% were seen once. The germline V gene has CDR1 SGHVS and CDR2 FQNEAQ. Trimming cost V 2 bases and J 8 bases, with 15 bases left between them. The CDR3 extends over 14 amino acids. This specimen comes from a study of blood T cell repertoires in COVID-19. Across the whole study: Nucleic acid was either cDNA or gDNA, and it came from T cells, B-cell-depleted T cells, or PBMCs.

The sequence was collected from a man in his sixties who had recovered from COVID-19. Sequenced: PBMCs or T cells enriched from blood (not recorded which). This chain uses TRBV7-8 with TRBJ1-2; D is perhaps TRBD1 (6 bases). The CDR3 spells CASSLSGRGNGYTF. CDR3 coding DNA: TGTGCCAGCAGCTTAAGTGGCAGGGGAAACGGCTACACCTTC.